Listed here is a single TCR beta chain. The sample belongs to a study of blood T cell repertoires in COVID-19. Looking at the study overall: Sites in the United States, Italy and Spain provided acute and convalescent COVID-19 samples. The analysed material was cDNA or gDNA that came from T cells, B-cell-depleted T cells, or PBMCs.

Clones were read by immunoSEQ multiplex PCR, and TCRdb kept only the in-frame ones, dropping some. The sample yields about 250,000 clones, roughly 85% seen once. The age range of participants was about 18 to 95 years, with residence in 20 to 25 US areas. Participant-given clinical history determined each cohort assignment. The TCR was taken from a woman aged 50 to 65 with acute COVID-19. The specimen sequenced was PBMCs or T cells enriched from blood (not recorded which).

This CDR3 is CASSQDRTGNSNQPQHF. The CDR3, as DNA: TGCGCCAGCAGCCAAGATCGGACAGGGAATAGCAATCAGCCCCAGCATTTT. The chain recombines TRBV4-3 with TRBJ1-5, with 8 nucleotides matching TRBD1. The V gene end was trimmed by 0 bases and the J gene end by 0 bases; junction bases not matched to a gene: 4. The germline CDR1 and CDR2 sequences are LGHNA and YSLEER. The CDR3 extends over 17 amino acids.